The present T cell receptor beta chain was sequenced within a study of shared clonotypes between healthy human individuals. Germline V gene sequence: CDR1 SGHAT, CDR2 FQNNGV. V lost 5 bases, J lost 3 bases, and 19 bases lay in between. CDR3 size: 16 residues. The assay was immunoSEQ multiplex PCR, and TCRdb's table has in-frame clones only and misses some. The sample gives around 500,000 clones, roughly 80% of which show up once; less than 15% is in the top ten. For unsorted samples, genomic DNA was extracted from tens of millions of PBMCs. The receptor comes from a woman in her thirties or forties in good health. Some clones in this sample may be carry-over from other donors' samples. V and J are TRBV11-2 and TRBJ1-1; no definite D call. The sequenced material came from PBMCs. The CDR3 protein is CASSPLTAGKYTEAFF. In DNA, the CDR3 is TGTGCCAGCAGCCCCCTCACTGCAGGAAAGTACACTGAAGCTTTCTTT.